Following are 21 T cell receptor beta chains from one sample sequenced in a study of T cell repertoires in cytomegalovirus infection. For these receptors, no antigen is known. TCRdb itself ran the reads through MiXCR, one entry per CDR3 protein. This sample has 570,000 or so distinct CDR3 sequences, with 40% found just once. Sequences were derived from cultured PBMCs, sampled from culture after CMV antigen stimulation. These receptors were obtained from a human donor in good health (CMV status not recorded). Some clones in this sample may be carry-over from other donors' samples.

This clonotype was seen more than once but under ten times. CDR3 sequence: CATLNRLAGGGTDTQYF. The DNA for the CDR3 is TGTGCCACCCTTAACCGCTTGGCAGGGGGAGGCACAGATACGCAGTATTTT. The V call is TRBV10-3, the J call TRBJ2-3, with 7 bases identical to TRBD1. This CDR3 is 17 amino acids long. Germline trimming cut 10 bases from V and 1 base from J; bases unmatched to any gene: 17. Germline V gene data show CDR1 as ENHRY and CDR2 as SYGVKD.

This chain uses TRBV7-3 with TRBJ1-3; D ambiguous. Germline values: CDR1 SGHTA, CDR2 FQGTGA. With 4 bases removed from V and 8 bases from J, the gap between germline ends came to 15 bases. The CDR3 spans 14 residues. The CDR3 bases are TGTGCCAGCAGCTCCGACCTTGTGTGGTACACCATATATTTT. Protein: CASSSDLVWYTIYF.

This rearrangement joins TRBV7-9 to TRBJ2-2, with D hard to call. The CDR3 is made up of 15 amino acids. The germline gives CDR1 SEHNR, CDR2 FQNEAQ (reference sequence). Deletions cut 7 bases from V and 0 bases from J, with 12 bases between. CDR3 region: CASTPRWANTGELFF. The CDR3 nucleotides are TGTGCCAGCACCCCCCGGTGGGCGAACACCGGGGAGCTGTTTTTT.

This CDR3 reads CAISDKVYEQYF. The CDR3 coding sequence is TGTGCCATCAGTGATAAGGTTTACGAGCAGTACTTC. This chain links TRBV10-3 with TRBJ2-7, with D unclear. CDR1 is ENHRY, CDR2 SYGVKD, per germline. The V end lost 3 bases, the J end lost 4 bases, and 7 bases lay between the germline ends. The CDR3 totals 12 residues.

Only a few counts were recorded for this clonotype. V is TRBV25-1 and J is TRBJ2-5; a possible D gene is TRBD1 (5 bases). CDR1 MGHDK and CDR2 SYGVNS come from the germline V gene. V lost 3 bases and J 2 bases, leaving 13 bases between the germline ends. This CDR3 has 15 residues. The CDR3 nucleotides are TGTGCCAGCAGTGATGGTCAGGGCCCTCAAGAGACCCAGTACTTC. It codes for CASSDGQGPQETQYF.

V is TRBV7-3 and J is TRBJ2-7, with D tentatively TRBD2 (6 bases). This CDR3 is built from 13 residues. Per germline, CDR1 SGHTA and CDR2 FQGTGA. Trimming left V 7 bases short and J 0 bases short, with 10 bases between. The CDR3 region has the DNA TGTGCCAGCACCCCGGGGGACTCCTACGAGCAGTACTTC. Protein sequence: CASTPGDSYEQYF.

This chain uses TRBV6-5 with TRBJ2-6; TRBD2 is a possible D gene (5 bases). Trimming removed 0 bases at V and 2 bases at J, with 11 bases between. Germline values: CDR1 MNHEY, CDR2 SVGAGI. The CDR3 totals 17 residues. CDR3 sequence reads: CASSYSEGRAGANVLTF. CDR3 DNA sequence: TGTGCCAGCAGTTACTCAGAGGGAAGAGCTGGGGCCAACGTCCTGACTTTC.

This clonotype was counted only a few times. This rearrangement joins TRBV7-2 to TRBJ2-3, with 7 bases fitting TRBD1. J gave up 0 bases and V 8 bases, and 2 bases lay outside the gene matches. The germline gives CDR1 SGHTA, CDR2 FQGNSA. The CDR3 is 13 amino acids. CDR3 DNA: TGTGCCAGCCGGGACAGAAGCACAGATACGCAGTATTTT. It translates to CASRDRSTDTQYF.

The gene calls are TRBV4-3 and TRBJ2-5; D not resolved. CDR3 length: 16 amino acids. V lost 4 bases to trimming and J lost 3 bases, with 18 bases between them. Germline V gene sequence: CDR1 LGHNA, CDR2 YSLEER. Here the CDR3 reads CASSPQAATAEETQYF. CDR3 bases: TGCGCCAGCAGCCCTCAGGCCGCGACGGCTGAAGAGACCCAGTACTTC.

The chain uses TRBV4-3 and TRBJ2-7; D is possibly TRBD1 (5 bases). Germline lookup yields CDR1 LGHNA and CDR2 YSLEER. This CDR3 has 15 amino acids. V dropped 1 base and J dropped 1 base, with 11 bases sitting between them. The chain's CDR3 is CASSQGGAGSYEQYF. DNA for the CDR3: TGCGCCAGCAGCCAAGGTGGGGCCGGATCCTACGAGCAGTACTTC.

The chain recombines TRBV10-3 with TRBJ1-2; 7 nucleotides line up with TRBD1. Germline-derived CDR1 and CDR2 are ENHRY and SYGVKD. The CDR3 is 15 amino acids. Trimming removed 4 bases from V and 5 bases from J; junction bases left unmatched: 10. The CDR3 reads CAISGGGRDGYGYTF. CDR3 DNA: TGTGCCATCAGTGGAGGGGGCAGGGATGGTTATGGCTACACCTTC.

The chain is built from TRBV7-8 and TRBJ2-2, with 8 nucleotides matching TRBD2. The trim removed 6 bases at V and 6 bases at J, leaving 9 bases unmatched. Germline loops: CDR1 SGHVS, CDR2 FQNEAQ. The CDR3 contains 15 residues. CDR3 nucleotide sequence: TGTGCCAGCAGTGAGACGGGGGGGGTCGCCGGGGAGCTGTTTTTT. Translating gives CASSETGGVAGELFF.

V gene TRBV19 combines with J gene TRBJ2-7, with D possibly matching TRBD1 (5 bases). Per germline, CDR1 LNHDA and CDR2 SQIVND (reference sequence). Trimming stripped 3 bases from V and 3 bases from J, with 12 bases between. The CDR3 covers 14 residues. The CDR3 DNA reads TGTGCCAGTAGTATCTCAGGGTTTGGCTACGAGCAGTACTTC. Its protein is CASSISGFGYEQYF. Full variable domain (rest looked up from reference TRBV19 and TRBJ2-7): DGGITQSPKYLFRKEGQNVTLSCEQNLNHDAMYWYRQDPGQGLRLIYYSQIVNDFQKGDIAEGYSVSREKKESFPLTVTSAQKNPTAFYLCASSISGFGYEQYFGPGTRLTVT.

The sample holds many counts of this clonotype. V gene TRBV7-2 combines with J gene TRBJ1-1, with D uncertain. The length of the CDR3 is 12 residues. Germline V gives CDR1 SGHTA, CDR2 FQGNSA. Trimming pared 3 bases from V and 8 bases from J, leaving 10 bases between. In nucleotides, the CDR3 is TGTGCCAGCAGCTTTTTGGGAGTAGAAGCTTTCTTT. Translation: CASSFLGVEAFF.

The chain employs TRBV7-2 and TRBJ2-3; 9 nucleotides line up with TRBD2. The trim removed 5 bases at V and 3 bases at J, leaving 12 bases unmatched. This CDR3 spans 17 amino acids. The germline gives CDR1 SGHTA, CDR2 FQGNSA. The CDR3 DNA reads as TGTGCCAGCAGCCCAAGTTGGATAGCGGGAGTAACAGATACGCAGTATTTT. This sequence encodes CASSPSWIAGVTDTQYF.

The chain links TRBV11-2 to TRBJ2-6, with D unclear. This CDR3 is 14 amino acids long. Germline values: CDR1 SGHAT, CDR2 FQNNGV. Trimming cost V 8 bases and J 2 bases, with 10 bases left between them. The CDR3 protein is CASGDIAGANVLTF. The CDR3 DNA sequence: TGTGCCAGCGGTGACATTGCTGGGGCCAACGTCCTGACTTTC.

V is TRBV6-6 and J is TRBJ2-3; 8 positions match TRBD2. J was trimmed by 4 bases and V by 9 bases; bases with no gene match: 6. Germline CDR1 and CDR2: MNHNY and SVGAGI (reference sequence). CDR3 length equals 13 residues. This CDR3 is CASGAGVADTQYF. In DNA form, the CDR3 reads TGTGCCAGTGGAGCGGGGGTGGCAGATACGCAGTATTTT.

In its sample, this clonotype was seen a few times. The chain has TRBV19 and TRBJ1-4; tentatively, D is TRBD1 (5 bases). V was pared by 9 bases and J by 8 bases, with 22 bases between. This CDR3 is 15 amino acids long. Germline V lookup: CDR1 LNHDA, CDR2 SQIVND (reference sequence). CDR3 protein: CASHPPGTRGEKLFF. The CDR3 bases are TGTGCCAGCCATCCACCCGGGACCCGAGGCGAAAAACTGTTTTTT.

This clonotype was detected only a few times. The chain combines TRBV2 with TRBJ2-2; D is perhaps TRBD1 (6 bases). The CDR3 runs to 15 residues. Trimming removed 4 bases at V and 3 bases at J, with 12 bases between. The V gene's germline CDR1 is SNHLY and CDR2 FYNNEI. As DNA, the CDR3 is TGTGCCAGCAGTGCCAGATCAGGGGACACCGGGGAGCTGTTTTTT. Translated, it gives CASSARSGDTGELFF.

This clonotype came up many times. The chain couples TRBV7-6 to TRBJ2-1, with a weak D call TRBD1 (10 bases). The CDR3 is made up of 21 amino acids. Trimming took 1 base from V and 8 from J, leaving 33 bases between them. Germline-derived CDR1 and CDR2 are SGHVS and FNYEAQ. The CDR3, as DNA: TGTGCCAGCAGCTTAGGCGGGGGGGGGACAGGGGAGGCCCAAAGACCCCATGAGCAGTTCTTC. It translates to CASSLGGGGTGEAQRPHEQFF.

V is TRBV20-1 and J is TRBJ1-2; D gene unclear. This CDR3 is 14 amino acids long. The V end lost 3 bases, the J end lost 0 bases, and 11 bases lay between the germline ends. The germline gives CDR1 DFQATT, CDR2 SNEGSKA (reference sequence). The CDR3 reads CSARGLQTNYGYTF. The CDR3 DNA reads TGCAGTGCTAGGGGGTTACAGACTAACTATGGCTACACCTTC.